This T cell receptor (beta chain) was profiled in a study of blood T cell repertoires in COVID-19. Background on the study: Samples of COVID-19 (acute and convalescent) were obtained from the United States, Italy and Spain.

TCRdb's copy holds only in-frame clones and misses some; the assay was immunoSEQ multiplex PCR. The sample consists of 250,000 to 300,000 clones, roughly 91% of them appearing once. The origin of this receptor is a woman in her fifties or sixties who had been exposed to COVID-19. Material: PBMCs or T cells enriched from blood (not recorded which).

CDR3 in amino acids: CASSIRQGSANYGYTF. The CDR3 nucleotides read TGTGCCAGTAGTATCCGACAGGGAAGCGCCAACTATGGCTACACCTTC. The chain uses TRBV19 and TRBJ1-2; TRBD1 matches 7 bases. From germline, CDR1 is LNHDA and CDR2 SQIVND (reference sequence). The CDR3 extends over 16 amino acids. V shed 3 bases and J 2 bases; nucleotides not matched to a gene: 9.